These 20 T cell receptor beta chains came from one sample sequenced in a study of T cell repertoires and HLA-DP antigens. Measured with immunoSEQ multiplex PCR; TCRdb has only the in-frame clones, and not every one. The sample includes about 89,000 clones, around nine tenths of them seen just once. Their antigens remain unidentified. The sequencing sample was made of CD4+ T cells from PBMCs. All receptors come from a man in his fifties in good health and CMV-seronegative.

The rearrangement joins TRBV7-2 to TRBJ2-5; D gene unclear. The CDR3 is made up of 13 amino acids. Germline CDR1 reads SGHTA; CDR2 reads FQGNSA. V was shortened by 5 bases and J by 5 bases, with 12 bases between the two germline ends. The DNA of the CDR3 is TGTGCCAGCAGCAAAGCTGTTGGGGAGACCCAGTACTTC. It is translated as CASSKAVGETQYF.

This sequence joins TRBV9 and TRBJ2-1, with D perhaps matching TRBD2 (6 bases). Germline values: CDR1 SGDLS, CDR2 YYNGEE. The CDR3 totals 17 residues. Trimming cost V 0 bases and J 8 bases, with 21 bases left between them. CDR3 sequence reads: CASSVAASAQTGDEQFF. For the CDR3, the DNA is TGTGCCAGCAGCGTAGCGGCTAGCGCACAGACGGGGGATGAGCAGTTCTTC. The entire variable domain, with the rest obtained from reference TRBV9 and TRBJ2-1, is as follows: DSGVTQTPKHLITATGQRVTLRCSPRSGDLSVYWYQQSLDQGLQFLIQYYNGEERAKGNILERFSAQQFPDLHSELNLSSLELGDSALYFCASSVAASAQTGDEQFFGPGTRLTVL.

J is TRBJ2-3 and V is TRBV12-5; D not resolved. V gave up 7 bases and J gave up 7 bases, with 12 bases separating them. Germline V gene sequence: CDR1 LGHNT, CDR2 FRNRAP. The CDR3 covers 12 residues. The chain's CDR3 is CASALGRNTQYF. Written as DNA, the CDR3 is TGTGCTAGTGCCCTGGGCCGGAATACGCAGTATTTT. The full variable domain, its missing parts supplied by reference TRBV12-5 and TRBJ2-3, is DARVTQTPRHKVTEMGQEVTMRCQPILGHNTVFWYRQTMMQGLELLAYFRNRAPLDDSGMPKDRFSAEMPDATLATLKIQPSEPRDSAVYFCASALGRNTQYFGPGTRLTVL.

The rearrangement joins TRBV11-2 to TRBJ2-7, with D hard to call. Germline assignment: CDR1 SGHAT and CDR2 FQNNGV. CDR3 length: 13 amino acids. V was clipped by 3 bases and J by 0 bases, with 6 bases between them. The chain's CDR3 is CASSFRLSYEQYF. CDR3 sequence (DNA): TGTGCCAGCAGCTTCAGGCTCTCCTACGAGCAGTACTTC.

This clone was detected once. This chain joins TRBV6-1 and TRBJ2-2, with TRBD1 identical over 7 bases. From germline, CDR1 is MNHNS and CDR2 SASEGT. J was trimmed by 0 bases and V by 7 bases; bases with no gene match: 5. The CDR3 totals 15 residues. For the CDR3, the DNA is TGTGCCAGCACCCCGGGACAGCCGAACACCGGGGAGCTGTTTTTT. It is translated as CASTPGQPNTGELFF.

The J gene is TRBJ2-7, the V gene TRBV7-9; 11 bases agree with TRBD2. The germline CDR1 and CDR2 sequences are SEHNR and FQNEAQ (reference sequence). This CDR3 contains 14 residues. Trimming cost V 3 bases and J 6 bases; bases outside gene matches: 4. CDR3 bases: TGTGCCAGCAGCTTGAATCTAGCGGGGGGCGAGCAGTACTTC. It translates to CASSLNLAGGEQYF.

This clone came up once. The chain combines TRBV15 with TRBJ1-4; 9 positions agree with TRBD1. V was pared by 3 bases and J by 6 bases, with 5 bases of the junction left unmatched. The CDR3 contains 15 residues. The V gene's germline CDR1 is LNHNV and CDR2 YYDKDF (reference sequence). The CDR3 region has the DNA TGTGCCACCAGCAGGGACAGGGGAATTGATGAAAAACTGTTTTTT. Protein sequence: CATSRDRGIDEKLFF.

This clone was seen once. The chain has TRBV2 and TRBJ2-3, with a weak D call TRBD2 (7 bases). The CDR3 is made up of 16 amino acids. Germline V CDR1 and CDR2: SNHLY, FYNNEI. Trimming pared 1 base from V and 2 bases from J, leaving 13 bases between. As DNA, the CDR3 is TGTGCCAGCAGTGAAGAGGACGGGGGGCTCACAGATACGCAGTATTTT. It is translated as CASSEEDGGLTDTQYF.

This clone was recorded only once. CDR3 region: CASSELGVGNTIYF. The CDR3 region has the DNA TGTGCCAGCAGTGAATTGGGGGTTGGAAACACCATATATTTT. The chain links TRBV25-1 to TRBJ1-3; weak D call: TRBD1 (5 bases). This CDR3 region has 14 residues. Germline V gene sequence: CDR1 MGHDK, CDR2 SYGVNS. The ends were cut back, 1 base at V and 3 bases at J, with 7 bases in the middle.

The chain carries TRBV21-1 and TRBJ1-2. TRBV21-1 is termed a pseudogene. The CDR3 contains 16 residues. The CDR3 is CASSPERLSWDLGYTF. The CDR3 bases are TGTGCCAGCAGCCCGGAAAGGCTGTCCTGGGACCTTGGCTACACCTTC.

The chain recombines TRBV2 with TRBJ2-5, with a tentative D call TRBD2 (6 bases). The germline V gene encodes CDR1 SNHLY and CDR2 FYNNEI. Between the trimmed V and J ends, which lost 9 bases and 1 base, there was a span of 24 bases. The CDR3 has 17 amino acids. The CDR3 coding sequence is TGTGCCAGAGACCCGACAGTGGGGCGGAGGGCCCAAGAGACCCAGTACTTC. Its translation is CARDPTVGRRAQETQYF.

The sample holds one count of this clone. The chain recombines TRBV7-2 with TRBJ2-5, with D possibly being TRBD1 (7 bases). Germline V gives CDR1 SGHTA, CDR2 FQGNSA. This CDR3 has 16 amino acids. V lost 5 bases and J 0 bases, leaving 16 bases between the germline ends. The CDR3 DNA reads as TGTGCCAGCAGCACAGGACAGGCGGGATACCAAGAGACCCAGTACTTC. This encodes CASSTGQAGYQETQYF.

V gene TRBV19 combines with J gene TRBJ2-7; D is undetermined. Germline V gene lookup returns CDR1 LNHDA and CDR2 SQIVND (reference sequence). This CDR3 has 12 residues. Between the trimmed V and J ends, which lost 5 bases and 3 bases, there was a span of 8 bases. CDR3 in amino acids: CASSAPGYEQYF. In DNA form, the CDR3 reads TGTGCCAGTAGTGCTCCGGGCTACGAGCAGTACTTC.

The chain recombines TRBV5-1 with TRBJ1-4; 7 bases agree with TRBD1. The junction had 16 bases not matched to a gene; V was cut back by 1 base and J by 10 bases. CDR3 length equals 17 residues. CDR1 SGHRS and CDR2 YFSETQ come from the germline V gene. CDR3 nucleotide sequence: TGCGCCAGCAGCTTGACACCTGCCGGGACAGTCGGTGGAAAACTGTTTTTT. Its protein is CASSLTPAGTVGGKLFF.

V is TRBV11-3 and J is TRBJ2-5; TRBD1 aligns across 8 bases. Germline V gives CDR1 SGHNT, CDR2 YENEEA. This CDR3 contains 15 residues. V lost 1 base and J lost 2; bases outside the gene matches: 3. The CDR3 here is CASSLGGQAQETQYF. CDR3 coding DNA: TGTGCCAGCAGCTTAGGGGGACAGGCGCAAGAGACCCAGTACTTC.

The CDR3 nucleotides are TGTGCCAGCAGCCAAGATCCAAGGGAGATGACTTCTGGTGCCCGCCCCGGGGAGCTGTTTTTT. Translation: CASSQDPREMTSGARPGELFF. V usage is TRBV14 and J usage is TRBJ2-2, with a tentative D call TRBD2 (5 bases). Per germline, CDR1 SGHDN and CDR2 FVKESK. V lost 0 bases to trimming and J lost 6 bases, with 29 bases between them. The CDR3 has 21 residues.

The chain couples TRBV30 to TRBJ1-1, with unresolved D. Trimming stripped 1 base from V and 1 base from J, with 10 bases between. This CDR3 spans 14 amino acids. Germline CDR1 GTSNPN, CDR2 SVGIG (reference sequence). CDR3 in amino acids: CAWSAGVRNTEAFF. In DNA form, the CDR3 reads TGTGCCTGGAGTGCTGGGGTCAGGAACACTGAAGCTTTCTTT.

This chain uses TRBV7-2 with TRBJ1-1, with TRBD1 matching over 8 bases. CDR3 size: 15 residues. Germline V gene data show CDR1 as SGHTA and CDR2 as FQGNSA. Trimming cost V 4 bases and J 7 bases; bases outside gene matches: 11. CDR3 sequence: CASSSTGTGGVEAFF. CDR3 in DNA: TGTGCCAGCAGCTCCACCGGGACAGGTGGGGTTGAAGCTTTCTTT. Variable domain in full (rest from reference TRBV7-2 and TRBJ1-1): GAGVSQSPSNKVTEKGKDVELRCDPISGHTALYWYRQSLGQGLEFLIYFQGNSAPDKSGLPSDRFSAERTGGSVSTLTIQRTQQEDSAVYLCASSSTGTGGVEAFFGQGTRLTVV.

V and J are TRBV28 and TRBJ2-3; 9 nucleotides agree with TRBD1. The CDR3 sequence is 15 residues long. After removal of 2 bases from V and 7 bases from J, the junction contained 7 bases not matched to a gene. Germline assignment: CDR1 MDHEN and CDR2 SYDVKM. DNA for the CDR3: TGTGCCAGCAGTTTACCGGGACAGGGAATGAATACGCAGTATTTT. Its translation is CASSLPGQGMNTQYF.

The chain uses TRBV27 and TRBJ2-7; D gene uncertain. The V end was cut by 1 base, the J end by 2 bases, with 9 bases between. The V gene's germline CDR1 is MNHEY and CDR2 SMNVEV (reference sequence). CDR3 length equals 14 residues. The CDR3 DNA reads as TGTGCCAGCAGTTTATTAGACGCAACCTACGAGCAGTACTTC. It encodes CASSLLDATYEQYF.